Each of the 13 T cell receptor beta chains below was sequenced from the same sample in a study of T cell responses to AZD1222 COVID-19 vaccine (dated by TCRdb to about 2021). The time point label on this specimen signifies: about 28 days (+/-7) after the second vaccine dose. The library was generated by the immunoSEQ multiplex PCR assay. Drawn from immuneACCESS, this table holds only the in-frame rearrangements with V and J called that TCRdb kept. Clones are partly lost; checked studies trace under half to an unresolved V gene and leave the rest unexplained. The sample yields 97,000 or so clones; approximately 89% were counted once. 7.5% to 9.5% of the sample is in the top ten clones. Material: peripheral blood, obtained 28 days after the second AZD1222 dose. The source of these receptors is an adult who received the AZD1222 COVID-19 vaccine.

This chain uses TRBV3-1 (or the pseudogene TRBV3-2) with TRBJ1-5; no clear D gene. The V and J ends lost 0 bases and 7 bases respectively, with 7 bases between them. The V gene's germline CDR1 is LGHDT and CDR2 YNNKEL (reference sequence). This CDR3 has 13 amino acids. CDR3: CASSQDRMQPQHF. In DNA form, the CDR3 reads TGTGCCAGCAGCCAAGACAGAATGCAGCCCCAGCATTTT.

The rearrangement uses TRBV18 and TRBJ2-1, with D perhaps TRBD1 (5 bases). The CDR3 has 15 amino acids. Germline CDR1 is KGHSH and CDR2 is LQKENI. Trimming stripped 0 bases from V and 6 bases from J, with 12 bases between. The CDR3 reads CASSPPSAGSNEQFF. CDR3 nucleotides: TGTGCCAGCTCACCACCGTCGGCAGGGTCCAATGAGCAGTTCTTC. The whole variable domain, remainder taken from reference TRBV18 and TRBJ2-1, is NAGVMQNPRHLVRRRGQEARLRCSPMKGHSHVYWYRQLPEEGLKFMVYLQKENIIDESGMPKERFSAEFPKEGPSILRIQQVVRGDSAAYFCASSPPSAGSNEQFFGPGTRLTVL.

The chain has TRBV13 and TRBJ1-2; D possibly corresponds to TRBD1 (5 bases). V was clipped by 4 bases and J by 7 bases, with 13 bases between them. CDR3 length equals 13 residues. Germline V lookup: CDR1 PRHDT, CDR2 FYEKMQ (reference sequence). The DNA for the CDR3 is TGTGCCAGCAGCTGGGGCGGGGCGAGTGGCTACACCTTC. It codes for CASSWGGASGYTF.

This chain links TRBV19 with TRBJ2-1; 11 nucleotides match TRBD2. CDR3 length: 16 residues. The V and J ends lost 3 bases and 4 bases, in that order; junction bases with no gene match: 5. Germline V CDR1 and CDR2: LNHDA, SQIVND (reference sequence). CDR3 residues: CASSMSGTSGYNEQFF. The CDR3 DNA is TGTGCCAGTAGTATGTCTGGGACTAGCGGATACAATGAGCAGTTCTTC.

A single count supports this clone. The rearrangement joins TRBV15 to TRBJ2-6; maybe TRBD1 (5 bases). V was cut by 0 bases and J by 1 base, with 7 bases left in between. In germline, CDR1 is LNHNV, CDR2 YYDKDF (reference sequence). CDR3 length: 16 residues. The CDR3 is CATSRDSGSGANVLTF. The CDR3, as DNA: TGTGCCACCAGCAGAGATTCAGGGTCTGGGGCCAACGTCCTGACTTTC.

The gene calls are TRBV11-2 and TRBJ2-5; a possible D gene is TRBD2 (6 bases). The length of the CDR3 is 15 residues. Trimming took off 5 bases at V and 4 bases at J, with 17 bases between the two ends. The V gene's germline CDR1 is SGHAT and CDR2 FQNNGV. The CDR3 DNA is TGTGCCAGCAGCCGATCTTTGGAGGGAGTAGAGACCCAGTACTTC. It translates to CASSRSLEGVETQYF.

The gene calls are TRBV6-5 and TRBJ1-2; TRBD1 matches at 7 bases. The CDR3 has 14 amino acids. J was trimmed by 6 bases and V by 7 bases; bases with no gene match: 11. CDR1 and CDR2 from the germline V gene are MNHEY and SVGAGI. The CDR3 DNA sequence: TGTGCCAGCAAAAGGGACGGGACAGTTGATGGCTACACCTTC. This translates into CASKRDGTVDGYTF.

J is TRBJ2-7 and V is TRBV7-2; the match to TRBD1 covers 9 bases. Unmatched junction bases numbered 8, after V lost 4 bases and J lost 4 bases. This CDR3 spans 15 amino acids. Germline V gene sequence: CDR1 SGHTA, CDR2 FQGNSA. CDR3 sequence: CASSSRTGTGYEQYF. CDR3 sequence (DNA): TGTGCCAGCAGCTCCAGAACCGGGACAGGGTACGAGCAGTACTTC.

This chain connects TRBV19 to TRBJ1-1; D is unclear. V lost 7 bases and J lost 0, with 12 bases in between. Germline-derived CDR1 and CDR2 are LNHDA and SQIVND (reference sequence). The CDR3 covers 14 residues. CDR3 sequence reads: CASMGNGLNTEAFF. For the CDR3, the DNA is TGTGCCAGTATGGGGAACGGGCTGAACACTGAAGCTTTCTTT.

Concerning this clone itself: The limits of the CDR3 on the DNA are not certain, so only TCRdb's listed CDR3 is given. The V call is TRBV29-1, the J call TRBJ2-1; the table's D call, TRBD1, was not checked against the DNA. The V gene's germline CDR1 is SQVTM and CDR2 ANQGSEA. A total of 11 residues make up the CDR3, ends included. The CDR3 reads CSVGSGTGSFF.

V is TRBV28 and J is TRBJ1-3; D possibly corresponds to TRBD1 (6 bases). CDR1 and CDR2 from the germline V gene are MDHEN and SYDVKM. CDR3 length equals 14 residues. The V end lost 7 bases, the J end lost 2 bases, and 12 bases lay between the germline ends. CDR3 in DNA: TGTGCCAGCACCTCTACAGGGACTGGAAACACCATATATTTT. Translating gives CASTSTGTGNTIYF. The complete variable domain, with remaining parts taken from reference TRBV28 and TRBJ1-3, reads DVKVTQSSRYLVKRTGEKVFLECVQDMDHENMFWYRQDPGLGLRLIYFSYDVKMKEKGDIPEGYSVSREKKERFSLILESASTNQTSMYLCASTSTGTGNTIYFGEGSWLTVV.

This chain uses TRBV7-2 with TRBJ2-3; the D gene is possibly TRBD1 (6 bases). The CDR3 has 15 residues. Germline CDR1 SGHTA, CDR2 FQGNSA. The germline V and J ends were trimmed by 0 bases and 6 bases, with 13 bases remaining between them. In DNA, the CDR3 is TGTGCCAGCAGCTTAGCGTCAGGGGCCGGGGATACGCAGTATTTT. Amino acid sequence: CASSLASGAGDTQYF.

The chain recombines TRBV5-6 with TRBJ2-5, with 14 bases aligning to TRBD2. Germline lookup yields CDR1 SGHDT and CDR2 YYEEEE. V shed 1 base and J 4 bases; nucleotides not matched to a gene: 9. The CDR3 totals 18 residues. CDR3 amino acids: CASSLIPRTSGRSETQYF. The CDR3, as DNA: TGTGCCAGCAGCTTGATCCCGAGGACTAGCGGGAGGTCAGAGACCCAGTACTTC.